A selection of T cell receptor beta chains follows, all from one sample in a study of cytotoxic CD8 clonotypes in ibrutinib-treated CLL. Assay used: immunoSEQ multiplex PCR; TCRdb lists only in-frame clones, some missing. The table lists about 120,000 clones, roughly 60% of them singletons. The sequencing here drew on PBMCs, taken after 24 months of ibrutinib treatment. The receptors come from a human donor with chronic lymphocytic leukemia. Both conserved end residues are part of each CDR3.

v_call cdr3_aa
TRBV4-2 CASSQGGQREETQYF
TRBV2 CASRGGGSGNTIYF
TRBV4-2 CASSQDTGQDTEAFF
TRBV29-1 CSVERDGEAFF
TRBV30 CAWSVAREVRGYTF
TRBV29-1 CSIGTAEETQYF
TRBV5-1 CASSLDRGFYEQYF
TRBV18 CASSVLDRFTEAFF
TRBV6-5 CASRPTQGANTEAFF
TRBV7-8 CASGPRVGVLGQFF
TRBV7-3 CASSSGTGYEQYF
TRBV4-2 CASSQDAGGLGAFF
TRBV15 CATSRTGTGGQPQHF
TRBV7-8 CASTPRVQSSGNTIYF
TRBV29-1 CSVVPGAYEQYF
TRBV5-1 CASRLTGFADTQYF
TRBV5-1 CASSLAPGDETQYF
TRBV21-1 CASSKGSQGSSYNEQFF
TRBV29-1 CSVVLGQGKDTQYF
TRBV6-1 CASSEGFEAAQPQHF
TRBV25-1 CASSEYRQVSYEQYF
TRBV7-3 CASSIGSGTGELFF
TRBV10-3 CAISESPGGTGTEAFF
TRBV10-2 CASRGGTDPGANVLTF
TRBV5-1 CASSSGTGTRVEPQHF
TRBV5-1 CASSRYGQRGHQETQYF
TRBV28 CASSRWTGAYYNSPLHF
TRBV9 CASRSSGANVLTF
TRBV7-9 CASSLRTNNEQFF
TRBV30 CAWEGGGRETQYF
TRBV30 CAWSGRRGGRYEQYF